These T cell receptor beta chains were read from a single sample in a study of T cell responses to AZD1222 COVID-19 vaccine. Using immunoSEQ multiplex PCR, the repertoire was profiled, and TCRdb retains in-frame clones only, with some absent. Of 75,000 to 100,000 clones listed, 80% to 90% are singletons. The starting material was peripheral blood, obtained on day 0 of AZD1222 vaccination. The source is an adult in good health. Each CDR3 is given without its conserved first and last residue. Fields, in order: V gene, J gene, CDR3 protein.

>TRBV7-8|TRBJ1-5
ASSYNRGQAQPQH
>TRBV3-1/TRBV3-2|TRBJ2-6
ASSHWTVLVSGANVLT
>TRBV27|TRBJ2-1
ASTHSPDRVTSNEQF
>TRBV11-3|TRBJ2-2
ASSLSGQSTGELF
>TRBV14|TRBJ2-2
ASSLLRGSGELF
>TRBV6-1|TRBJ2-7
ASSARRLAGPYEQY
>TRBV5-8|TRBJ2-1
ASSLFQRGRQGQF
>TRBV4-3|TRBJ1-3
ASSQDRQGPGNTIY
>TRBV19|TRBJ1-5
ASAPSNQPQH
>TRBV19|TRBJ1-1
ASSIVNSRVTEAF
>TRBV7-3|TRBJ2-1
ASSSDRGRWNEQF
>TRBV12-5|TRBJ2-1
ASGLTTDGTFAFDEQF
>TRBV6-4|TRBJ2-1
ASSDLAGTNEQF
>TRBV7-8|TRBJ2-1
ASRWTSGAGGEEQF
>TRBV7-2|TRBJ2-3
ASSPDRDGIDTQY
>TRBV7-3|TRBJ1-2
ASSLTRDRGYT
>TRBV25-1|TRBJ2-7
ASSELPGPSGNEQY
>TRBV3-1/TRBV3-2|TRBJ1-1
ASSQRQDTEAF
>TRBV5-5|TRBJ1-1
ASSLDEDTEAF
>TRBV5-1|TRBJ1-1
ASSLSSNTEAF
>TRBV19|TRBJ2-1
ASSIVGTSGSTSYNEQF
>TRBV4-2|TRBJ1-1
ASSQGGGKDTEAF
>TRBV6-2/TRBV6-3|TRBJ1-5
ASSYSRIVSGQH
>TRBV29-1|TRBJ2-2
SVGTGRNTGELF
>TRBV7-2|TRBJ1-2
ASSLGQGQDYGYT
>TRBV29-1|TRBJ2-5
SEQGAGETQY